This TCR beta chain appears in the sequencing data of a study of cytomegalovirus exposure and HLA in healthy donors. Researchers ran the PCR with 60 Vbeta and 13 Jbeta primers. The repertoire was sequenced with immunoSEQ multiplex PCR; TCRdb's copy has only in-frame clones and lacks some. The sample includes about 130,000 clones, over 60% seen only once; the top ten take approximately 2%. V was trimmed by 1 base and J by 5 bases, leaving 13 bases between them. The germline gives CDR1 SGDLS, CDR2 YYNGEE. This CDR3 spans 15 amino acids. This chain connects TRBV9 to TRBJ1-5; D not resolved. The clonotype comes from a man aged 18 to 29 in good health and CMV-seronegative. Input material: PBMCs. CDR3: CASSVNGERDQPQHF. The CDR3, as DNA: TGTGCCAGCAGCGTAAATGGGGAGCGGGATCAGCCCCAGCATTTT.